The sequence of this TCR beta chain was determined in a study of T cell changes during pregnancy in multiple sclerosis. The CDR3 spans 18 residues. V trimming: 1 base; J trimming: 0 bases; junction bases outside the gene matches: 7. Germline CDR1 reads LGHNA; CDR2 reads YNFKEQ. The protocol was immunoSEQ multiplex PCR, while the TCRdb copy is restricted to in-frame clones and leaves out a portion. The repertoire holds about 120,000 clones, with about 93% as singletons. The receptor comes from a female donor with multiple sclerosis, enrolled in a pregnancy study. The rearrangement uses TRBV4-2 and TRBJ2-5, with 11 positions matching TRBD2. Source: peripheral blood, taken in the third trimester of pregnancy. The CDR3 here is CASSQGATSGGHQETQYF. The CDR3 nucleotides read TGTGCCAGCAGCCAAGGTGCCACTAGCGGGGGCCACCAAGAGACCCAGTACTTC.